The 21 T cell receptor beta chains below were found in one sample sequenced in a study of shared clonotypes between healthy human individuals. Repertoires were generated with immunoSEQ multiplex PCR, while TCRdb's copy carries only in-frame clones and drops some. The sample shows 1.5 million to 1.9 million clones, roughly 98% of them seen only once. Sequences were obtained from naive CD4+ T cells sorted from blood. Subset noted: CD45RA+ positively selected. The receptors derive from a man aged 25-40 years in good health.

This clone was seen a single time. CDR3 residues: CASSLAGLAGVETQYF. Written as DNA, the CDR3 is TGCGCCAGCAGCTTGGCCGGTCTAGCGGGAGTTGAGACCCAGTACTTC. V and J are TRBV5-1 and TRBJ2-5, with TRBD2 identical over 10 bases. The CDR3 is made up of 16 amino acids. The trim removed 0 bases at V and 5 bases at J, leaving 7 bases unmatched. CDR1 and CDR2 from the germline V gene are SGHRS and YFSETQ.

V gene TRBV5-4 combines with J gene TRBJ2-7; D is possibly TRBD2 (5 bases). CDR1 and CDR2 (germline): SGHNT, YYREEE (reference sequence). The CDR3 is made up of 14 amino acids. V was clipped by 3 bases and J by 1 base, with 11 bases between them. The CDR3 sequence is CASSSAPGSYEQYF. The CDR3 DNA is TGTGCCAGCAGCTCAGCCCCGGGGTCCTACGAGCAGTACTTC.

The chain links TRBV15 to TRBJ2-1, with 13 bases fitting TRBD2. Germline V gene data show CDR1 as LNHNV and CDR2 as YYDKDF (reference sequence). Trimming at V came to 4 bases and at J to 8 bases, leaving 23 bases not matched to a gene. The CDR3 consists of 21 residues. The CDR3 nucleotides are TGTGCCACCAGCACTACAAAATTCTCGTTGACAGGACTAGCGGGAGAAGATGAGCAGTTCTTC. This codes for CATSTTKFSLTGLAGEDEQFF.

V is TRBV6-4 and J is TRBJ2-1; 10 bases are shared with TRBD1. This CDR3 contains 14 residues. The V gene end was trimmed by 3 bases and the J gene end by 6 bases; junction bases not matched to a gene: 2. Germline lookup yields CDR1 MRHNA and CDR2 SNTAGT. For the CDR3, the DNA is TGTGCCAGCAGTGAGGGACAGGGGAGCAATGAGCAGTTCTTC. Its protein is CASSEGQGSNEQFF.

The chain is built from TRBV14 and TRBJ2-2; tentative D call: TRBD2 (7 bases). Germline-derived CDR1 and CDR2 are SGHDN and FVKESK. The CDR3 is 16 amino acids. Trimming took off 4 bases at V and 0 bases at J, with 12 bases between the two ends. This chain's CDR3 is CASSRGGGANTGELFF. The CDR3 DNA sequence: TGTGCCAGCAGCCGAGGGGGAGGGGCGAACACCGGGGAGCTGTTTTTT.

The chain carries TRBV5-6 and TRBJ1-4, with unresolved D. Germline values: CDR1 SGHDT, CDR2 YYEEEE. The CDR3 is made up of 13 amino acids. V shed 4 bases and J shed 0 bases, with 4 bases lying between them. The CDR3 sequence: CASSVATNEKLFF. CDR3 DNA: TGTGCCAGCAGCGTGGCAACTAATGAAAAACTGTTTTTT.

The chain is built from TRBV2 and TRBJ1-2; a weak D match, TRBD1 (5 bases). The germline V gene encodes CDR1 SNHLY and CDR2 FYNNEI. Trimming took off 0 bases at V and 7 bases at J, with 18 bases between the two ends. The CDR3 loop spans 16 amino acids. CDR3 residues: CASSEALGRVPSGYTF. In nucleotides, the CDR3 is TGTGCCAGCAGTGAAGCGCTGGGCAGGGTTCCGAGTGGCTACACCTTC. Full variable domain (outside the CDR3, taken from reference TRBV2 and TRBJ1-2): EPEVTQTPSHQVTQMGQEVILRCVPISNHLYFYWYRQILGQKVEFLVSFYNNEISEKSEIFDDQFSVERPDGSNFTLKIRSTKLEDSAMYFCASSEALGRVPSGYTFGSGTRLTVV.

Here the CDR3 reads CASSLRSRQVFNQPQHF. DNA for the CDR3: TGTGCCAGCAGCTTAAGGTCCCGGCAGGTTTTTAATCAGCCCCAGCATTTT. The chain carries TRBV7-2 and TRBJ1-5; D is unresolved. From germline, CDR1 is SGHTA and CDR2 FQGNSA. The CDR3 sequence is 17 residues long. The V end lost 2 bases, the J end lost 4 bases, and 18 bases lay between the germline ends.

This chain links TRBV11-2 with TRBJ2-7, with D perhaps matching TRBD1 (5 bases). V lost 4 bases and J lost 4, with 20 bases in between. CDR1 and CDR2 (germline): SGHAT, FQNNGV. CDR3 length: 16 residues. The CDR3 protein is CASSSPFRDSWYEQYF. CDR3 nucleotides: TGTGCCAGCAGCTCCCCCTTCAGGGATTCTTGGTACGAGCAGTACTTC.

The V call is TRBV6-5, the J call TRBJ1-2; D remains ambiguous. The length of the CDR3 is 15 residues. Trimming removed 6 bases from V and 4 bases from J, with 18 bases in between. Germline V gene data show CDR1 as MNHEY and CDR2 as SVGAGI. The CDR3 loop reads CASSPTQNTGYGYTF. The CDR3 DNA sequence: TGTGCCAGCAGCCCCACCCAGAATACGGGCTATGGCTACACCTTC.

V is TRBV5-1 and J is TRBJ2-2; D call uncertain. The CDR3 sequence is 14 residues long. Germline loops: CDR1 SGHRS, CDR2 YFSETQ. Trimming took 0 bases from V and 4 from J, leaving 7 bases between them. This CDR3 is CASSLGFRTGELFF. The CDR3 DNA reads TGCGCCAGCAGCTTGGGGTTTCGCACCGGGGAGCTGTTTTTT.

The rearrangement links TRBV2 to TRBJ2-6; weak D call: TRBD2 (6 bases). CDR1 SNHLY and CDR2 FYNNEI come from the germline V gene. This CDR3 region has 14 residues. Trimming took 8 bases from V and 4 from J, leaving 12 bases between them. CDR3 in amino acids: CASSAGRGANVLTF. In nucleotides, the CDR3 is TGTGCCAGCTCGGCGGGGAGAGGGGCCAACGTCCTGACTTTC.

Remarks on this clone: In the same sample, other DNA sequences code for this CDR3. The V and J genes are TRBV11-2 and TRBJ2-7; the D is unclear. This CDR3 comprises 12 residues. Trimming cost V 0 bases and J 4 bases, with 4 bases left between them. Germline V CDR1 and CDR2: SGHAT, FQNNGV. CDR3 DNA sequence: TGTGCCAGCAGCTTAGATAGATACGAGCAGTACTTC. Translation: CASSLDRYEQYF.

V is TRBV2 and J is TRBJ2-7; TRBD1 is a possible D gene (6 bases). Trimming left V 6 bases short and J 6 bases short, with 15 bases between. The CDR3 is made up of 13 amino acids. Per the germline V gene, CDR1 is SNHLY and CDR2 is FYNNEI. The CDR3: CASRSGTPSEQYF. The CDR3 region has the DNA TGTGCCAGCAGGTCCGGGACACCGTCCGAGCAGTACTTC. Variable domain in full (rest from reference TRBV2 and TRBJ2-7): EPEVTQTPSHQVTQMGQEVILRCVPISNHLYFYWYRQILGQKVEFLVSFYNNEISEKSEIFDDQFSVERPDGSNFTLKIRSTKLEDSAMYFCASRSGTPSEQYFGPGTRLTVT.

The rearrangement joins TRBV6-1 to TRBJ2-5; D gene ambiguous. The CDR3 runs to 11 residues. The germline gives CDR1 MNHNS, CDR2 SASEGT. V was trimmed by 8 bases and J by 8 bases, leaving 12 bases between them. The CDR3 here is CASGEGITQYF. For the CDR3, the DNA is TGTGCCAGCGGAGAAGGGATAACCCAGTACTTC.

The rearrangement links TRBV5-1 to TRBJ2-7, with a weak D call TRBD1 (6 bases). With 2 bases removed from V and 2 bases from J, the gap between germline ends came to 11 bases. Germline V gives CDR1 SGHRS, CDR2 YFSETQ. The CDR3 consists of 14 residues. The CDR3 loop reads CASSFPGTTYEQYF. DNA for the CDR3: TGCGCCAGCAGCTTCCCCGGGACAACCTACGAGCAGTACTTC.

The chain uses TRBV29-1 and TRBJ2-5; TRBD2 is a possible D gene (5 bases). The V end was cut by 3 bases, the J end by 5 bases, with 7 bases between. Germline CDR1 and CDR2: SQVTM and ANQGSEA. The CDR3 consists of 11 residues. CDR3: CSVDPGETQYF. The CDR3 DNA is TGCAGCGTTGATCCGGGGGAGACCCAGTACTTC.

The CDR3, as DNA: TGCGCCAGCAGCTTGGGACTTGAATTCAATGAGCAGTTCTTC. As protein: CASSLGLEFNEQFF. This chain joins TRBV5-1 and TRBJ2-1; D is ambiguous. Trimming cost V 0 bases and J 6 bases, with 10 bases left between them. The CDR3 has 14 amino acids. From germline, CDR1 is SGHRS and CDR2 YFSETQ.

The gene calls are TRBV12-5 and TRBJ1-4; D is uncertain. Germline V gene sequence: CDR1 LGHNT, CDR2 FRNRAP. This CDR3 has 14 residues. V dropped 1 base and J dropped 1 base, with 4 bases sitting between them. The CDR3 spells CASGLGRTNEKLFF. CDR3 DNA: TGTGCTAGTGGTTTGGGTAGAACTAATGAAAAACTGTTTTTT.

The J gene is TRBJ1-2, the V gene TRBV11-2, with TRBD1 matching over 7 bases. Trimming took 5 bases from V and 0 from J; bases not matched to a gene: 6. CDR3 length: 15 residues. Germline V lookup: CDR1 SGHAT, CDR2 FQNNGV. This chain's CDR3 is CASSEGTAPNYGYTF. In DNA form, the CDR3 reads TGTGCCAGCAGCGAAGGGACAGCTCCTAACTATGGCTACACCTTC.

V gene TRBV7-7 combines with J gene TRBJ2-5, with D uncertain. Germline CDR1 is SSHAT and CDR2 is FNYEAQ (reference sequence). V lost 3 bases and J 5 bases, leaving 13 bases between the germline ends. The CDR3 runs 14 residues. CDR3 DNA: TGTGCCAGCAGCTTCGGTAAAAAAGGGGAGACCCAGTACTTC. Amino acid sequence: CASSFGKKGETQYF.